Sequencing of this TCR beta chain was carried out in a study of shared clonotypes between healthy human individuals. Study-level points and caveats: Several donors shared roughly 5% of their naive CD4 clonotypes. The expectation was that sequencing depth would affect clonotype sharing among donors.

The repertoire was sequenced with immunoSEQ multiplex PCR; TCRdb's copy has only in-frame clones and lacks some. The repertoire consists of a few million clones, with around 95% occurring once and the leading ten covering roughly 1.7%. Selected positively for CCR7 and CD45RO-negative, naive CD8 cells excluded terminally differentiated effector memory CD45RA+ cells. Note on this clone: Its antigen is currently unknown. This CDR3 is also generated by other DNA sequences in the sample.

The CDR3 spans 17 residues. The germline CDR1 and CDR2 sequences are MNHEY and SMNVEV (reference sequence). Trimming at V came to 2 bases and at J to 0 bases, leaving 7 bases not matched to a gene. Sequenced input: naive CD8+ T cells from PBMCs. The sequence came from a man between 18 and 29 years old in good health. Some clones in this sample may be carry-over from other donors' samples. This sequence joins TRBV27 and TRBJ1-1; 9 nucleotides line up with TRBD1. CDR3 sequence: CASSLLPGQGMNTEAFF. The DNA for the CDR3 is TGTGCCAGCAGTTTACTCCCGGGACAGGGAATGAACACTGAAGCTTTCTTT.